This T cell receptor beta chain derives from a study of blood T cells in healthy people across ages. Study-wide results and limits: Researchers said unsorted PBMCs prevented a conclusive naive versus antigen-experienced comparison.

A sample-barcoded 5' primer and a J-beta primer mix were used in a second PCR of roughly 7 to 12 cycles. TCRdb passed the 5' RACE reads through MiXCR, listing each CDR3 protein once. This table holds 500,000 to 650,000 distinct CDR3 sequences, roughly a quarter found once. Looked up from germline, CDR1 is SEHNR and CDR2 is FQNEAQ (reference sequence). V was trimmed by 1 base and J by 5 bases, leaving 12 bases between them. The CDR3 covers 14 residues. With regard to this clonotype: Its cognate antigen is unknown.

This same sample was also part of a study on T cells of mothers and their children.

Sequenced input: blood. The receptor was isolated from a boy aged 2 to 9 in good health. The rearrangement links TRBV7-9 to TRBJ2-7, with D unclear. DNA of the CDR3: TGTGCCAGCAGCTTAGTGGCGTCATGGAACGAGCAGTACTTC. This gives the protein CASSLVASWNEQYF.